These 30 T cell receptor beta chains were sequenced from one sample in a study of OX40 agonist ivuxolimab in advanced cancers. Clones were read by immunoSEQ multiplex PCR, and TCRdb kept only the in-frame ones, dropping some. The sample has about 52,000 clones, 70% to 90% seen once. The sequencing used CD4+ or CD8+ T cells sorted from blood, collected in a trial of the OX40 agonist ivuxolimab. The receptors shown here come from an adult with an advanced solid tumor such as melanoma, head and neck, liver or kidney cancer.

This chain uses TRBV6-6 with TRBJ1-1; D is ambiguous. V lost 5 bases, J lost 4 bases, and 11 bases lay in between. This CDR3 is built from 13 residues. In germline, CDR1 is MNHNY, CDR2 SVGAGI (reference sequence). This chain's CDR3 is CASSPAVGTEAFF. The CDR3 DNA follows: TGTGCCAGCAGTCCGGCGGTGGGCACTGAAGCTTTCTTT.

This clone was found a few times. The chain recombines TRBV18 with TRBJ1-1, with D perhaps matching TRBD1 (6 bases). Trimming removed 2 bases from V and 2 bases from J, with 12 bases in between. This CDR3 spans 15 amino acids. CDR1 and CDR2 from the germline V gene are KGHSH and LQKENI. The CDR3 nucleotides read TGTGCCAGCTCACCATATCGGGGACAAAACACTGAAGCTTTCTTT. This translates into CASSPYRGQNTEAFF.

CDR3 bases: TGTGCCAGCAGCCCGAAAACCGCAGGGGACTATGGCTACACCTTC. Translating it yields CASSPKTAGDYGYTF. V and J are TRBV7-8 and TRBJ1-2; weak D call: TRBD1 (6 bases). CDR1 and CDR2 (germline): SGHVS, FQNEAQ. V lost 5 bases to trimming and J lost 3 bases, with 16 bases between them. The CDR3 is 15 residues long.

V gene TRBV5-8 combines with J gene TRBJ2-7, with D tentatively TRBD2 (5 bases). The germline V gene has CDR1 SGHTS and CDR2 YDEGEE. The CDR3 runs to 14 residues. V was pared by 4 bases and J by 6 bases, with 17 bases between. This CDR3 is CASSPTTAWGEQYF. The CDR3 coding sequence is TGTGCCAGCAGCCCGACTACGGCCTGGGGCGAGCAGTACTTC.

The chain is built from TRBV9 and TRBJ1-5, with D unresolved. Germline CDR1 SGDLS, CDR2 YYNGEE. V lost 4 bases and J 4 bases, leaving 15 bases between the germline ends. This CDR3 has 15 residues. The CDR3 DNA reads as TGTGCCAGCAGCCGAACTCCAACGACTAATCAGCCCCAGCATTTT. Its translation is CASSRTPTTNQPQHF.

The genes are TRBV5-1 and TRBJ2-2, with 9 bases aligning to TRBD1. Germline lookup yields CDR1 SGHRS and CDR2 YFSETQ. The CDR3 runs to 16 residues. The V gene end was trimmed by 6 bases and the J gene end by 0 bases; junction bases not matched to a gene: 6. As DNA, the CDR3 is TGCGCCAGCACCCAGGGACAGGGAGCGAACACCGGGGAGCTGTTTTTT. Its protein product is CASTQGQGANTGELFF.

The rearrangement joins TRBV18 to TRBJ1-1; 7 bases are shared with TRBD1. Germline V gene sequence: CDR1 KGHSH, CDR2 LQKENI. The CDR3 runs 14 residues. V dropped 6 bases and J dropped 1; count of bases not matched to a gene: 5. The CDR3 spells CASSFQGGNTEAFF. The CDR3 DNA reads TGTGCCAGCTCCTTTCAGGGGGGGAACACTGAAGCTTTCTTT.

The chain links TRBV30 to TRBJ2-7, with TRBD2 as a possible D gene (6 bases). Germline values: CDR1 GTSNPN, CDR2 SVGIG (reference sequence). The V and J ends lost 2 bases and 7 bases respectively, with 21 bases between them. This CDR3 spans 15 amino acids. In DNA form, the CDR3 reads TGTGCCTGGAGTATCACCGGGGGTATATCGCGAGAGCAGTACTTC. Its translation: CAWSITGGISREQYF.

The rearrangement joins TRBV6-5 to TRBJ2-5; no reliable D call. This CDR3 spans 14 amino acids. V lost 4 bases to trimming and J lost 3 bases, with 12 bases between them. CDR1 and CDR2 (germline): MNHEY, SVGAGI. This CDR3 reads CASSSPVTKETQYF. The DNA of the CDR3 is TGTGCCAGCAGTTCCCCCGTGACAAAAGAGACCCAGTACTTC.

This clone was counted a few times. The genes are TRBV13 and TRBJ1-1, with no clear D. CDR1 and CDR2 (germline): PRHDT, FYEKMQ (reference sequence). This CDR3 has 14 residues. With 2 bases removed from V and 4 bases from J, the gap between germline ends came to 11 bases. CDR3 amino acids: CASSLWGSGTEAFF. The CDR3 bases are TGTGCCAGCAGCTTATGGGGAAGTGGCACTGAAGCTTTCTTT.

The V call is TRBV5-1, the J call TRBJ1-5, with TRBD1 identical over 9 bases. In germline, CDR1 is SGHRS, CDR2 YFSETQ. This CDR3 has 15 residues. Trimming removed 4 bases from V and 3 bases from J; junction bases left unmatched: 5. The CDR3 DNA follows: TGCGCCAGCAGCCCGGGACAGGGCGACAATCAGCCCCAGCATTTT. Protein: CASSPGQGDNQPQHF.

Concerning this clone itself: This sample also contains other DNA sequences that code for the same CDR3. The chain has TRBV7-7 and TRBJ1-1; no firm D call. This CDR3 is built from 13 residues. The V end lost 2 bases, the J end lost 2 bases, and 6 bases lay between the germline ends. Germline CDR1 and CDR2: SSHAT and FNYEAQ (reference sequence). The CDR3 DNA reads TGTGCCAGCAGCTTATCAGAAAACACTGAAGCTTTCTTT. Translating it yields CASSLSENTEAFF.

To note about this clone: A junction end diverges from the germline sequence, so it may reflect a read error. The rearrangement joins TRBV6-1 to TRBJ1-5, with D tentatively TRBD1 (6 bases). The germline CDR1 and CDR2 sequences are MNHNS and SASEGT. There are 16 residues in the CDR3. CDR3 DNA: TGTGCCAGCAGTGAAACCCCAGGGGATGGCAATCAGCCCCAGCACTTT. Its translation is CASSETPGDGNQPQHF.

The V call is TRBV6-6, the J call TRBJ1-3; D not certain. The CDR3 is 14 amino acids. V dropped 5 bases and J dropped 0 bases, with 8 bases sitting between them. Germline CDR1 is MNHNY and CDR2 is SVGAGI (reference sequence). The CDR3 protein is CASSSPISGNTIYF. The CDR3 nucleotides are TGTGCCAGCAGTAGCCCTATCTCTGGAAACACCATATATTTT.

In regard to this clone: Since a far larger clone is one base different, this is likely a read error. V gene TRBV5-1 combines with J gene TRBJ1-1; maybe TRBD1 (5 bases). This CDR3 has 15 residues. Trimming removed 2 bases at V and 1 base at J, with 12 bases between. Germline CDR1 and CDR2: SGHRS and YFSETQ. CDR3 bases: TGCGCCAGCAGCTTAGGCGGGACGGAGAACACTGAAGCTTTCTTT. This encodes CASSLGGTENTEAFF.

This chain uses TRBV5-5 with TRBJ1-5; 8 nucleotides match TRBD1. Trimming took 4 bases from V and 5 from J; bases not matched to a gene: 2. Germline lookup yields CDR1 SGHKS and CDR2 YYEKEE (reference sequence). This CDR3 is 13 amino acids long. The CDR3 spells CASSPDRDQPQHF. CDR3 bases: TGTGCCAGCAGCCCGGACAGGGATCAGCCCCAGCATTTT.

This clone occurred a few times. V and J are TRBV5-1 and TRBJ1-5; a possible D gene is TRBD1 (5 bases). Trimming stripped 6 bases from V and 4 bases from J, with 8 bases between. In germline, CDR1 is SGHRS, CDR2 YFSETQ. This CDR3 has 12 amino acids. This CDR3 reads CASKEGNQPQHF. The CDR3 DNA follows: TGCGCCAGCAAGGAGGGGAATCAGCCCCAGCATTTT.

The chain links TRBV19 to TRBJ2-6; 7 positions match TRBD1. This CDR3 comprises 17 residues. Losses at the gene ends were 5 bases for V and 0 bases for J; bases not matched to a gene: 7. Germline-derived CDR1 and CDR2 are LNHDA and SQIVND (reference sequence). The DNA for the CDR3 is TGTGCCAGTAGTGTGACCAGGGGGAGCTCTGGGGCCAACGTCCTGACTTTC. As protein: CASSVTRGSSGANVLTF. The full variable domain, in which reference TRBV19 and TRBJ2-6 provide the parts outside the CDR3, is DGGITQSPKYLFRKEGQNVTLSCEQNLNHDAMYWYRQDPGQGLRLIYYSQIVNDFQKGDIAEGYSVSREKKESFPLTVTSAQKNPTAFYLCASSVTRGSSGANVLTFGAGSRLTVL.

CDR3 loop: CASSPTPNSPLHF. The CDR3 DNA reads as TGTGCCAGCTCACCCACGCCAAATTCACCCCTCCACTTT. The chain uses TRBV18 and TRBJ1-6; D unclear. Trimming stripped 3 bases from V and 7 bases from J, with 7 bases between. Germline V lookup: CDR1 KGHSH, CDR2 LQKENI. The CDR3 is 13 residues long.

The J gene is TRBJ2-5, the V gene TRBV5-5, with 12 bases fitting TRBD2. The J call could be wrong; TRBJ2-7 is a better fit for the DNA end. Germline values: CDR1 SGHKS, CDR2 YYEKEE (reference sequence). This CDR3 contains 18 residues. The CDR3 region has the DNA TGTGCCAGCAGCTTGGGTCCCCTAGCGGGGGGGCTGTCCTACGAGCAGTACTTC. Protein product: CASSLGPLAGGLSYEQYF.

The J gene is TRBJ1-4, the V gene TRBV7-8; 7 bases map to TRBD1. V lost 5 bases, J lost 8 bases, and 11 bases stayed unmatched. The CDR3 totals 15 residues. Germline assignment: CDR1 SGHVS and CDR2 FQNEAQ. For the CDR3, the DNA is TGTGCCAGCAGCGTGACAGGGATTCGAGTCGAAAAACTGTTTTTT. It encodes CASSVTGIRVEKLFF.

The rearrangement uses TRBV7-9 and TRBJ2-1, with D possibly being TRBD1 or TRBD2 (5 bases each). This CDR3 contains 13 residues. V was shortened by 2 bases and J by 12 bases, with 14 bases between the two germline ends. The germline V gene encodes CDR1 SEHNR and CDR2 FQNEAQ (reference sequence). The CDR3: CASSLQRGVGQFF. In DNA, the CDR3 is TGTGCCAGCAGCTTACAAAGGGGAGTTGGGCAGTTCTTC.

The chain combines TRBV9 with TRBJ1-4; a weak D match, TRBD1 (5 bases). The V end was cut by 5 bases, the J end by 0 bases, with 17 bases between. This CDR3 region has 17 residues. Germline V gives CDR1 SGDLS, CDR2 YYNGEE. DNA for the CDR3: TGTGCCAGCAGTCCGGGACGGAACCCAGCAACTAATGAAAAACTGTTTTTT. It codes for CASSPGRNPATNEKLFF.

The J gene is TRBJ2-5, the V gene TRBV5-6; either TRBD1 or TRBD2 may supply D (6 bases each). Deletions cut 3 bases from V and 4 bases from J, with 16 bases between. The CDR3 sequence is 15 residues long. Per the germline V gene, CDR1 is SGHDT and CDR2 is YYEEEE. This CDR3 reads CASSWNTGRGETQYF. In nucleotides, the CDR3 is TGTGCCAGCAGCTGGAATACAGGGCGGGGAGAGACCCAGTACTTC.

A single count supports this clone. The chain uses TRBV28 and TRBJ2-3, with TRBD2 identical over 8 bases. J was trimmed by 2 bases and V by 4 bases; bases with no gene match: 8. CDR1 MDHEN and CDR2 SYDVKM come from the germline V gene. This CDR3 region has 16 residues. CDR3 loop: CASSSFTGGFTDTQYF. The CDR3 nucleotides are TGTGCCAGCAGTTCCTTTACGGGGGGGTTCACAGATACGCAGTATTTT.

The chain has TRBV9 and TRBJ1-3; D gene ambiguous. CDR1 and CDR2 (germline): SGDLS, YYNGEE. V lost 1 base to trimming and J lost 0 bases, with 11 bases between them. The CDR3 spans 16 residues. The CDR3 coding sequence is TGTGCCAGCAGCGTATGGGAAGGCTACTCTGGAAACACCATATATTTT. Translated: CASSVWEGYSGNTIYF.

The chain has TRBV9 and TRBJ1-3; 12 bases match TRBD1. The CDR3 loop spans 15 amino acids. V trimming: 0 bases; J trimming: 10 bases; junction bases outside the gene matches: 5. Germline assignment: CDR1 SGDLS and CDR2 YYNGEE. The CDR3 sequence: CASSVVGQGAVTIYF. CDR3 DNA: TGTGCCAGCAGCGTAGTGGGACAGGGGGCTGTGACCATATATTTT.

The chain combines TRBV27 with TRBJ2-2, with D maybe TRBD1 (6 bases). The CDR3 spans 17 residues. CDR1 and CDR2 from the germline V gene are MNHEY and SMNVEV (reference sequence). V dropped 1 base and J dropped 7 bases, with 19 bases sitting between them. CDR3 nucleotide sequence: TGTGCCAGCAGTTTATTGTCACACAGGGTATGGGTCGGGGAGCTGTTTTTT. This sequence encodes CASSLLSHRVWVGELFF.

The chain couples TRBV6-5 to TRBJ1-1; maybe TRBD1 (6 bases). The CDR3 length is 14 residues. Germline loops: CDR1 MNHEY, CDR2 SVGAGI. Deletions cut 2 bases from V and 5 bases from J, with 12 bases between. CDR3 nucleotides: TGTGCCAGCAGTTACAGGGCAGGGGAAACTGAAGCTTTCTTT. Translating gives CASSYRAGETEAFF.

This chain links TRBV5-4 with TRBJ1-2; 11 bases map to TRBD1. Germline V gives CDR1 SGHNT, CDR2 YYREEE (reference sequence). Trimming cost V 4 bases and J 3 bases; bases outside gene matches: 8. The CDR3 is made up of 16 amino acids. CDR3 sequence reads: CASSPDRTGGYYGYTF. The CDR3 nucleotides are TGTGCCAGCAGCCCTGACCGGACAGGGGGCTACTATGGCTACACCTTC.